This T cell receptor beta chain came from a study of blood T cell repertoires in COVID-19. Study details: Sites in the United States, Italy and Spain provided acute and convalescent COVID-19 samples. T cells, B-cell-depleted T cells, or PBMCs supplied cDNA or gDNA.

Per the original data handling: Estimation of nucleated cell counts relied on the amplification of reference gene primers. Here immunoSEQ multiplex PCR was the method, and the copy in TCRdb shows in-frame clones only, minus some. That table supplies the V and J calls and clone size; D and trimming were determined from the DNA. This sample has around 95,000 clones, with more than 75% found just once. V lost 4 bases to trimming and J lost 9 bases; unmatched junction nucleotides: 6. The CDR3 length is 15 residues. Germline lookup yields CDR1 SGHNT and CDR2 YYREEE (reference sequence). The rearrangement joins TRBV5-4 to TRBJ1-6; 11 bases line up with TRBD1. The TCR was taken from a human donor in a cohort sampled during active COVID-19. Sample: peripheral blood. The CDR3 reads CASSPGQGVISPLHF. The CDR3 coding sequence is TGTGCCAGCAGCCCGGGACAGGGGGTGATTTCACCCCTCCACTTT.